This T cell receptor beta chain was recorded in a study of blood T cell repertoires in COVID-19. Looking at the study overall: From the United States, Italy and Spain came samples of acute and convalescent COVID-19. Nucleic acid was either cDNA or gDNA, and it came from T cells, B-cell-depleted T cells, or PBMCs.

Trimming removed 11 bases at V and 3 bases at J, with 10 bases between. Germline V gene data show CDR1 as SNHLY and CDR2 as FYNNEI. The CDR3 runs 11 residues. Those enrolled in Seattle joined during active infection and were followed longitudinally afterward. Per the study methods: Scientists estimated how many nucleated cells there were by amplifying reference gene primers. The repertoire was sequenced with immunoSEQ multiplex PCR; TCRdb's copy has only in-frame clones and lacks some. V, J and clone size are those of that table, while D and trimming were read from the DNA. Of some 320,000 clones in the sample, nearly 90% were seen once.

This receptor was obtained from a woman aged 25 to 39 with COVID-19, enrolled during active disease. The gene calls are TRBV2 and TRBJ1-2, with a possible D match to TRBD1 (6 bases). The sequencing sample was made of peripheral blood. As DNA, the CDR3 is TGTGCCCTACAGGGATACTATGGCTACACCTTC. Translated: CALQGYYGYTF.